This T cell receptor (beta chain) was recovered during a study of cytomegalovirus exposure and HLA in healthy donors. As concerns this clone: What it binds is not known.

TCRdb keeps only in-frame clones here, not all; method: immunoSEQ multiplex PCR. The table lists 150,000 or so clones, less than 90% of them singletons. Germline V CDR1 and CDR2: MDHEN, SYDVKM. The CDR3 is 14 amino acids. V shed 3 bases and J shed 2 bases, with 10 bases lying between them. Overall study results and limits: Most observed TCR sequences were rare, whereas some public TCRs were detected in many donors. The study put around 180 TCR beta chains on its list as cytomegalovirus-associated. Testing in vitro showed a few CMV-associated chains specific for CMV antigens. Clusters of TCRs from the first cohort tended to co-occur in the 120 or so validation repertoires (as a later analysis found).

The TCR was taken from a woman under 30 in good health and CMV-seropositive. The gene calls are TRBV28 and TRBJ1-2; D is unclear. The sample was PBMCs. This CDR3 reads CASSFSPQNYGYTF. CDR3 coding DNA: TGTGCCAGCAGTTTTTCCCCCCAGAACTATGGCTACACCTTC.